This T cell receptor (beta chain) was sequenced for a study of cytomegalovirus exposure and HLA in healthy donors. Across the whole study: Both the 95 to 150 validation repertoires and the roughly 700 first-cohort repertoires used the same platform, as reported by a later analysis.

CDR1 and CDR2 from the germline V gene are SGHRS and YFSETQ. The CDR3 is 13 amino acids. The J segment lost 4 bases and the V segment lost 6 bases, leaving 5 bases of the junction unmatched. Measured with immunoSEQ multiplex PCR; TCRdb has only the in-frame clones, and not every one. This table has over 120,000 clones, more than 80% appearing once. The donors were in the roughly 130-subject validation cohort, distinct from the approximately 700-subject first cohort. The J gene is TRBJ1-1, the V gene TRBV5-1; 8 positions agree with TRBD1. Material for sequencing was PBMCs. This TCR derives from a woman between 25 and 40 years old in good health and CMV-seropositive. CDR3 nucleotides: TGCGCCAGCACCCAGGACAGGGCCACTGAAGCTTTCTTT. The encoded protein is CASTQDRATEAFF.